This entry lists 32 T cell receptor beta chains sequenced from one sample in a study of T-cell memory formation after mild COVID-19. TCRdb re-called the 5' RACE reads with MiXCR, one entry per CDR3 protein. Among about 400,000 distinct CDR3 sequences listed, approximately 24% were seen once. The source material was PBMCs or a T cell subset sorted from them (not recorded which). These receptors came from an adult woman who had mild COVID-19 (a few samples of this study predate the infection). Cell type and time point are not known.

The chain has TRBV6-1 and TRBJ1-2, with no clear D. Germline V gene data show CDR1 as MNHNS and CDR2 as SASEGT. There are 16 residues in the CDR3. With 2 bases removed from V and 8 bases from J, the gap between germline ends came to 21 bases. The CDR3 region is CASSEWSWALSGGYTF. The CDR3 DNA reads TGTGCCAGCAGTGAATGGTCGTGGGCCTTATCTGGGGGCTACACCTTC.

This clonotype was found a few times. The chain uses TRBV20-1 and TRBJ1-2; 7 nucleotides match TRBD1. The V gene end was trimmed by 0 bases and the J gene end by 4 bases; junction bases not matched to a gene: 5. The length of the CDR3 is 14 residues. Germline lookup yields CDR1 DFQATT and CDR2 SNEGSKA (reference sequence). In nucleotides, the CDR3 is TGCAGTGCTAGAGACCTAACAGGGGCCTATGGCTACACCTTC. This gives the protein CSARDLTGAYGYTF.

Only a few counts were recorded for this clonotype. V gene TRBV15 combines with J gene TRBJ1-1; no reliable D call. This CDR3 is 14 amino acids long. Per germline, CDR1 LNHNV and CDR2 YYDKDF (reference sequence). Trimming removed 3 bases at V and 1 base at J, with 9 bases between. CDR3: CATSSHGGNTEAFF. The DNA for the CDR3 is TGTGCCACCAGCAGTCACGGTGGGAACACTGAAGCTTTCTTT.

This chain joins TRBV7-9 and TRBJ2-1; perhaps TRBD1 as D (5 bases). The CDR3 runs 14 residues. The V gene lost 5 bases and the J gene lost 7 bases, with 15 bases spanning the gap. CDR1 SEHNR and CDR2 FQNEAQ come from the germline V gene (reference sequence). The CDR3 region is CASSPFQGLNEQFF. The CDR3, as DNA: TGTGCCAGCAGCCCTTTTCAGGGATTAAATGAGCAGTTCTTC.

This clonotype was observed a few times. The chain uses TRBV20-1 and TRBJ1-6, with D maybe TRBD1 (5 bases). The CDR3 is made up of 13 amino acids. Trimming shortened V by 5 bases and J by 10 bases, and 15 bases separated the two germline ends. The germline gives CDR1 DFQATT, CDR2 SNEGSKA (reference sequence). The CDR3 loop is CSAYLGPRSPLHF. Here the CDR3 DNA reads TGCAGTGCTTACCTGGGACCTAGATCACCCCTCCACTTT.

In its sample, this clonotype was seen a few times. The chain joins TRBV24-1 to TRBJ1-2, with D perhaps matching TRBD1 (5 bases). This CDR3 region has 14 residues. Trimming removed 1 base at V and 2 bases at J, with 7 bases between. Germline lookup yields CDR1 KGHDR and CDR2 SFDVKD. The CDR3 DNA reads TGTGCCACCAGTGATTTAGGGGTAAACTATGGCTACACCTTC. Translated: CATSDLGVNYGYTF.

This chain joins TRBV5-1 and TRBJ1-6, with 7 positions matching TRBD1. The CDR3 has 13 residues. J lost 11 bases, V lost 4 bases, and 6 bases had no gene match. Germline CDR1 SGHRS, CDR2 YFSETQ. The chain's CDR3 is CASSRSTGTPLHF. CDR3 bases: TGCGCCAGCAGCCGCTCGACAGGGACACCCCTCCACTTT.

This clonotype was seen only a few times. The CDR3 DNA follows: TGTGCCAGCAGACTAGCGGGGTTTGGGGGTACGCAGTATTTT. Residues: CASRLAGFGGTQYF. V is TRBV12-3 or TRBV12-4 and J is TRBJ2-3; TRBD2 matches at 10 bases. V gave up 6 bases and J gave up 8 bases; unmatched junction bases: 8. CDR3 length: 14 amino acids.

Only a few counts were recorded for this clonotype. The chain is built from TRBV24-1 and TRBJ2-4; unclear D gene. V dropped 4 bases and J dropped 4 bases, with 16 bases sitting between them. The CDR3 spans 16 residues. Germline loops: CDR1 KGHDR, CDR2 SFDVKD. The CDR3 nucleotides read TGTGCCACCAGTGACCCAAGGACGGAAAGAAAAAACATTCAGTACTTC. Translation: CATSDPRTERKNIQYF.

The CDR3 here is CASSLEGGYSNQPQHF. CDR3 nucleotide sequence: TGTGCCAGCAGCTTGGAGGGGGGATATAGCAATCAGCCCCAGCATTTT. The chain employs TRBV5-5 and TRBJ1-5; weak D call: TRBD1 (6 bases). The germline V gene encodes CDR1 SGHKS and CDR2 YYEKEE (reference sequence). With 0 bases removed from V and 0 bases from J, the gap between germline ends came to 10 bases. The CDR3 spans 16 residues.

This clonotype was seen a handful of times. The rearrangement joins TRBV12-3 or TRBV12-4 to TRBJ1-1; D remains unclear. This CDR3 comprises 14 residues. The germline V and J ends were trimmed by 3 bases and 4 bases, with 12 bases remaining between them. Written as DNA, the CDR3 is TGTGCCAGCAGTTTTATTCGAACCGGCACTGAAGCTTTCTTT. Translating it yields CASSFIRTGTEAFF.

This chain uses TRBV30 with TRBJ2-1; D may be TRBD1 (5 bases). Germline V lookup: CDR1 GTSNPN, CDR2 SVGIG (reference sequence). V gave up 2 bases and J gave up 7 bases, with 21 bases separating them. The CDR3 runs 16 residues. CDR3 residues: CAWSPHGAPSGNEQFF. Here the CDR3 DNA reads TGTGCCTGGAGTCCCCATGGGGCGCCCAGTGGGAATGAGCAGTTCTTC.

This chain uses TRBV20-1 with TRBJ1-2, with 7 nucleotides matching TRBD1. Germline CDR1 reads DFQATT; CDR2 reads SNEGSKA (reference sequence). The CDR3 is 13 amino acids. The trim removed 5 bases at V and 6 bases at J, leaving 9 bases unmatched. DNA for the CDR3: TGCAGTGCTGTCAGAAGACAGGGCGATGGCTACACCTTC. Its translation is CSAVRRQGDGYTF.

This clonotype came up a few times. CDR3 region: CASSSPTGAQYF. The CDR3 DNA sequence: TGTGCCAGCAGCTCCCCAACAGGGGCCCAGTACTTC. V usage is TRBV12-3 or TRBV12-4 and J usage is TRBJ2-5, with 7 bases that match TRBD1. The CDR3 extends over 12 amino acids. Trimming at V came to 6 bases and at J to 9 bases, leaving 7 bases not matched to a gene.

The rearrangement links TRBV3-1 to TRBJ1-6, with D possibly TRBD1 on 5 matching bases. This CDR3 comprises 16 residues. Trimming cost V 1 base and J 7 bases, with 14 bases left between them. Germline V gene sequence: CDR1 LGHDT, CDR2 YNNKEL (reference sequence). The CDR3 DNA is TGTGCCAGCAGCCAAGGCGGGGGATGGGTAAATTCACCCCTCCACTTT. Protein: CASSQGGGWVNSPLHF.

The V and J genes are TRBV27 and TRBJ2-1; 14 positions match TRBD2. Looked up from germline, CDR1 is MNHEY and CDR2 is SMNVEV (reference sequence). Trimming cost V 5 bases and J 11 bases; bases outside gene matches: 17. There are 18 residues in the CDR3. CDR3 bases: TGTGCCAGCAGTAAGACTAGCGGGGGGGCGCTCGGACTTTGGAAGCAGTTCTTC. This encodes CASSKTSGGALGLWKQFF.

V gene TRBV4-1 combines with J gene TRBJ2-3, with 7 bases fitting TRBD2. Germline CDR1 MGHRA, CDR2 YSYEKL. CDR3 size: 16 residues. V shed 4 bases and J 2 bases; nucleotides not matched to a gene: 9. The CDR3 reads CASSPGLSGITDTQYF. In DNA, the CDR3 is TGCGCCAGCAGCCCGGGACTAAGCGGCATCACAGATACGCAGTATTTT.

The J gene is TRBJ2-7, the V gene TRBV6-5, with TRBD1 matching 7 bases. The germline CDR1 and CDR2 sequences are MNHEY and SVGAGI. The trim removed 2 bases at V and 1 base at J, leaving 5 bases unmatched. CDR3 size: 15 residues. CDR3 nucleotides: TGTGCCAGCAGTTACAGTTGGACAGGTTCCTACGAGCAGTACTTC. Amino acid sequence: CASSYSWTGSYEQYF.

This clonotype was counted only a few times. The chain recombines TRBV7-9 with TRBJ1-1; no firm D call. In germline, CDR1 is SEHNR, CDR2 FQNEAQ (reference sequence). With 4 bases removed from V and 7 bases from J, the gap between germline ends came to 16 bases. The length of the CDR3 is 14 residues. CDR3 DNA: TGTGCCAGCAGCTCCCAAGTGCCTCGGGGTGAAGCTTTCTTT. This sequence encodes CASSSQVPRGEAFF.

A few counts support this clonotype. The V and J genes are TRBV15 and TRBJ1-2; D is unclear. Looked up from germline, CDR1 is LNHNV and CDR2 is YYDKDF (reference sequence). The V end lost 3 bases, the J end lost 8 bases, and 13 bases lay between the germline ends. This CDR3 has 13 residues. DNA of the CDR3: TGTGCCACCAGCAGTGGGGTGTTGGGGGGCTACACCTTC. Protein sequence: CATSSGVLGGYTF.

Ten or more counts support this clonotype. The J gene is TRBJ2-1, the V gene TRBV15; D unclear. Trimming cost V 0 bases and J 9 bases, with 12 bases left between them. The CDR3 extends over 14 amino acids. Germline loops: CDR1 LNHNV, CDR2 YYDKDF (reference sequence). The CDR3 DNA reads TGTGCCACCAGCAGAGATCAGGCAGCTTTTGAGCAGTTCTTC. Translating it yields CATSRDQAAFEQFF.

This chain uses TRBV12-3 or TRBV12-4 with TRBJ2-5; D is perhaps TRBD1 or TRBD2 (5 bases each). Trimming stripped 7 bases from V and 9 bases from J, with 18 bases between. The length of the CDR3 is 13 residues. As DNA, the CDR3 is TGTGCCAGCATTGGAGCGAGTCGAGGGGCCCAGTACTTC. Its translation: CASIGASRGAQYF.

The J gene is TRBJ2-1, the V gene TRBV18; 8 bases agree with TRBD1. In germline, CDR1 is KGHSH, CDR2 LQKENI. Unmatched junction bases numbered 9, after V lost 6 bases and J lost 5 bases. This CDR3 comprises 15 residues. CDR3 coding DNA: TGTGCCAGCTCGCTAGGACAGGGTGGGAACAATGAGCAGTTCTTC. Its protein product is CASSLGQGGNNEQFF.

Only a few counts were recorded for this clonotype. The gene calls are TRBV5-1 and TRBJ2-7; D uncertain. CDR1 and CDR2 (germline): SGHRS, YFSETQ. This CDR3 is built from 18 residues. Deletions cut 4 bases from V and 4 bases from J, with 27 bases between. The CDR3 sequence: CASSPPTEFAFSAYEQYF. The DNA for the CDR3 is TGCGCCAGCAGCCCACCCACAGAGTTCGCTTTCTCCGCGTACGAGCAGTACTTC.

The chain is built from TRBV5-1 and TRBJ2-7; D may match TRBD1 or TRBD2 (5 bases each). This CDR3 is built from 14 residues. Germline-derived CDR1 and CDR2 are SGHRS and YFSETQ. Trimming removed 1 base at V and 2 bases at J, with 10 bases between. The chain's CDR3 is CASSLKGTPYEQYF. The CDR3 DNA follows: TGCGCCAGCAGCTTGAAGGGGACCCCCTACGAGCAGTACTTC. The variable domain in full, completed from reference TRBV5-1 and TRBJ2-7, reads KAGVTQTPRYLIKTRGQQVTLSCSPISGHRSVSWYQQTPGQGLQFLFEYFSETQRNKGNFPGRFSGRQFSNSRSEMNVSTLELGDSALYLCASSLKGTPYEQYFGPGTRLTVT.

This clonotype was picked up a small number of times. The chain links TRBV7-9 to TRBJ2-2; no definite D call. Germline V lookup: CDR1 SEHNR, CDR2 FQNEAQ (reference sequence). V lost 3 bases, J lost 3 bases, and 5 bases lay in between. The CDR3 has 13 residues. The CDR3 loop reads CASSFSHTGELFF. Written as DNA, the CDR3 is TGTGCCAGCAGCTTTTCCCACACCGGGGAGCTGTTTTTT. The whole variable domain, remainder taken from reference TRBV7-9 and TRBJ2-2, is DTGVSQNPRHKITKRGQNVTFRCDPISEHNRLYWYRQTLGQGPEFLTYFQNEAQLEKSRLLSDRFSAERPKGSFSTLEIQRTEQGDSAMYLCASSFSHTGELFFGEGSRLTVL.

The rearrangement uses TRBV20-1 and TRBJ2-3, with 11 bases that match TRBD2. This CDR3 contains 17 residues. With V trimmed by 5 bases and J by 0 bases, 10 bases remained unmatched. Germline CDR1 is DFQATT and CDR2 is SNEGSKA (reference sequence). The CDR3 reads CSASSGTSGTSTDTQYF. DNA of the CDR3: TGCAGTGCTTCCTCCGGGACTAGCGGAACTAGCACAGATACGCAGTATTTT.

The gene calls are TRBV27 and TRBJ2-7; TRBD2 is a possible D gene (6 bases). From germline, CDR1 is MNHEY and CDR2 SMNVEV (reference sequence). CDR3 length: 13 amino acids. With 6 bases removed from V and 6 bases from J, the gap between germline ends came to 15 bases. For the CDR3, the DNA is TGTGCCAGCAGGGCCAGGTGGAGGGGCGAGCAGTACTTC. It specifies CASRARWRGEQYF.

This clonotype was seen only a few times. The chain employs TRBV29-1 and TRBJ2-7, with D tentatively TRBD2 (6 bases). This CDR3 comprises 13 residues. Trimming pared 6 bases from V and 0 bases from J, leaving 12 bases between. Per the germline V gene, CDR1 is SQVTM and CDR2 is ANQGSEA. In DNA form, the CDR3 reads TGCAGCGTACAATACGGGAGCTCCTACGAGCAGTACTTC. It is translated as CSVQYGSSYEQYF.

In this sample, this clonotype is medium-sized. The J gene is TRBJ2-1, the V gene TRBV29-1; D not certain. Germline-derived CDR1 and CDR2 are SQVTM and ANQGSEA. The CDR3 is 11 residues long. Trimming removed 2 bases from V and 5 bases from J, with 4 bases in between. The CDR3 coding sequence is TGCAGCGTTGAACGAAACAATGAGCAGTTCTTC. It is translated as CSVERNNEQFF.

J is TRBJ1-1 and V is TRBV12-3 or TRBV12-4, with D unresolved. V lost 6 bases and J 0 bases, leaving 8 bases between the germline ends. This CDR3 region has 13 residues. The CDR3 DNA follows: TGTGCCAGCAGCACAGCCTTGAACACTGAAGCTTTCTTT. Translated, it gives CASSTALNTEAFF.

This clonotype occurred a few times. CDR3 amino acids: CASSYKRGEAFF. CDR3 bases: TGTGCCAGCAGTTATAAGCGGGGTGAAGCTTTCTTT. The genes are TRBV6-6 and TRBJ1-1; D ambiguous. The CDR3 sequence is 12 residues long. V lost 3 bases and J 7 bases, leaving 9 bases between the germline ends. CDR1 is MNHNY, CDR2 SVGAGI, per germline (reference sequence).